One and the same sample provided the 21 T cell receptor beta chains below, sequenced in a study of blood T cell repertoires in COVID-19. The table came from immunoSEQ multiplex PCR; TCRdb's copy has only in-frame clones and leaves some out. The table lists about 260,000 clones, about nine tenths of them singletons, with about 9.8% in the top ten. The sequenced material came from peripheral blood. Receptor source: a man in his forties or fifties who had recovered from COVID-19.

This sequence joins TRBV5-8 and TRBJ1-1; a possible D gene is TRBD1 (5 bases). This CDR3 has 13 residues. Germline-derived CDR1 and CDR2 are SGHTS and YDEGEE. Trimming left V 0 bases short and J 7 bases short, with 10 bases between. CDR3 bases: TGTGCCAGCAGCTTGGCCAGGGTGGGTGAAGCTTTCTTT. Residues: CASSLARVGEAFF.

The chain carries TRBV10-3 and TRBJ2-7; 8 bases are shared with TRBD1. Germline V lookup: CDR1 ENHRY, CDR2 SYGVKD. The J segment lost 1 base and the V segment lost 3 bases, leaving 8 bases of the junction unmatched. This CDR3 comprises 16 residues. Here the CDR3 DNA reads TGTGCCATCAGTGACCCCCGGACAGGGACGTCCTACGAGCAGTACTTC. As protein: CAISDPRTGTSYEQYF.

This clone was counted a single time. This chain uses TRBV11-2 with TRBJ2-3, with TRBD2 as a possible D gene (6 bases). Trimming took off 1 base at V and 0 bases at J, with 11 bases between the two ends. The germline V gene has CDR1 SGHAT and CDR2 FQNNGV. CDR3 length: 16 residues. The CDR3 region is CASSLVAGRSTDTQYF. CDR3 coding DNA: TGTGCCAGCAGCTTAGTTGCGGGGAGGAGCACAGATACGCAGTATTTT.

This chain links TRBV11-2 with TRBJ2-7, with 7 bases fitting TRBD2. Germline CDR1 is SGHAT and CDR2 is FQNNGV. The CDR3 length is 17 residues. The J segment lost 0 bases and the V segment lost 10 bases, leaving 18 bases of the junction unmatched. CDR3 sequence (DNA): TGTGCCACCTCGTTCAGTTCCGGGGGGTACTCCTCCTACGAGCAGTACTTC. This translates into CATSFSSGGYSSYEQYF.

V usage is TRBV3-1 (or the pseudogene TRBV3-2) and J usage is TRBJ2-2; 9 bases fit TRBD2. The germline V gene has CDR1 LGHDT and CDR2 YNNKEL (reference sequence). The CDR3 is made up of 16 amino acids. J gave up 0 bases and V 6 bases, and 5 bases lay outside the gene matches. The CDR3 is CASRRLAEANTGELFF. CDR3 coding DNA: TGTGCCAGCAGGCGACTAGCGGAGGCGAACACCGGGGAGCTGTTTTTT.

The V and J genes are TRBV4-3 and TRBJ2-5; 9 nucleotides align to TRBD1. The V segment lost 5 bases and the J segment 3 bases; nucleotides outside the gene matches: 1. CDR1 and CDR2 from the germline V gene are LGHNA and YSLEER. This CDR3 comprises 13 residues. This CDR3 reads CASSWTGEETQYF. The CDR3 DNA is TGCGCCAGCAGCTGGACAGGGGAAGAGACCCAGTACTTC.

CDR3 nucleotides: TGTGCCAGCAGCTTAGGGGGACTAGCCATCGGGAATACGCAGTATTTT. Protein: CASSLGGLAIGNTQYF. This chain uses TRBV7-9 with TRBJ2-3, with 9 bases lining up with TRBD2. V shed 1 base and J 7 bases; nucleotides not matched to a gene: 9. Germline V CDR1 and CDR2: SEHNR, FQNEAQ (reference sequence). The CDR3 is made up of 16 amino acids.

This clone has a handful of counts. Distinct nucleotide sequences in the sample also encode this CDR3. The chain combines TRBV7-6 with TRBJ2-1; 9 nucleotides align to TRBD2. The V segment lost 1 base and the J segment 4 bases; nucleotides outside the gene matches: 2. The CDR3 runs 15 residues. The germline CDR1 and CDR2 sequences are SGHVS and FNYEAQ. CDR3 residues: CASSLGTSEYNEQFF. The CDR3 coding sequence is TGTGCCAGCAGCTTAGGGACTAGCGAGTACAATGAGCAGTTCTTC.

V and J are TRBV7-2 and TRBJ1-2; maybe TRBD1 (6 bases). The CDR3 length is 14 residues. V lost 0 bases and J lost 6, with 11 bases in between. Germline V gene sequence: CDR1 SGHTA, CDR2 FQGNSA. This CDR3 is CASSLAGQRHGYTF. In DNA, the CDR3 is TGTGCCAGCAGCTTAGCTGGACAGAGGCATGGCTACACCTTC.

The chain carries TRBV6-1 and TRBJ1-1; 7 bases fit TRBD1. Germline V gene data show CDR1 as MNHNS and CDR2 as SASEGT. With V trimmed by 4 bases and J by 5 bases, 22 bases remained unmatched. The CDR3 has 19 residues. The chain's CDR3 is CASSAGILEGAMGKTEAFF. CDR3 DNA sequence: TGTGCCAGCAGTGCTGGGATCCTTGAGGGGGCTATGGGAAAAACTGAAGCTTTCTTT.

This rearrangement joins TRBV25-1 to TRBJ2-5; D unclear. V lost 3 bases and J 2 bases, leaving 10 bases between the germline ends. The CDR3 is 14 amino acids. The germline V gene has CDR1 MGHDK and CDR2 SYGVNS. The CDR3 DNA sequence: TGTGCCAGCAGTGACTCCCACGGGCAAGAGACCCAGTACTTC. Residues: CASSDSHGQETQYF.

The chain combines TRBV9 with TRBJ2-3; 12 bases map to TRBD2. V dropped 3 bases and J dropped 2; count of bases not matched to a gene: 13. The CDR3 has 19 residues. Looked up from germline, CDR1 is SGDLS and CDR2 is YYNGEE. The CDR3 DNA reads TGTGCCAGCAGCGACCCTAGCGGGGGGGCCCCCTACTCCACAGATACGCAGTATTTT. It specifies CASSDPSGGAPYSTDTQYF.

CDR3 nucleotide sequence: TGTGCCACCCATGAGGTGTCACCGTATAATTCACCCCTCCACTTT. It is translated as CATHEVSPYNSPLHF. The gene calls are TRBV6-5 and TRBJ1-6; D unclear. V lost 10 bases to trimming and J lost 4 bases, with 17 bases between them. The CDR3 is made up of 15 amino acids. Germline CDR1 is MNHEY and CDR2 is SVGAGI.

This chain uses TRBV19 with TRBJ2-7, with D unresolved. V was trimmed by 0 bases and J by 0 bases, leaving 3 bases between them. The CDR3 consists of 13 residues. The germline V gene has CDR1 LNHDA and CDR2 SQIVND (reference sequence). The CDR3 DNA sequence: TGTGCCAGTAGTATAGACAACTCCTACGAGCAGTACTTC. It codes for CASSIDNSYEQYF.

This clone turned up a few times. This chain joins TRBV6-5 and TRBJ1-3, with 7 bases lining up with TRBD1. The CDR3 is 13 amino acids. V dropped 7 bases and J dropped 0; count of bases not matched to a gene: 0. The V gene's germline CDR1 is MNHEY and CDR2 SVGAGI. The CDR3 spells CASTGGSGNTIYF. The CDR3 DNA reads as TGTGCCAGCACAGGGGGCTCTGGAAACACCATATATTTT.

A few counts support this clone. The chain carries TRBV5-4 and TRBJ1-5; D not certain. V was shortened by 0 bases and J by 7 bases, with 11 bases between the two germline ends. Per germline, CDR1 SGHNT and CDR2 YYREEE (reference sequence). The CDR3 runs to 14 residues. CDR3: CASSLGPGSQPQHF. In DNA, the CDR3 is TGTGCCAGCAGCTTGGGCCCGGGGTCCCAGCCCCAGCATTTT.

The rearrangement uses TRBV7-2 and TRBJ2-1; TRBD2 matches at 8 bases. Germline V gene lookup returns CDR1 SGHTA and CDR2 FQGNSA. This CDR3 has 18 amino acids. The V and J ends lost 4 bases and 3 bases, in that order; junction bases with no gene match: 14. The CDR3 coding sequence is TGTGCCAGCAGCTCACGCGCCGGGAGGGATTTTGGCTACAATGAGCAGTTCTTC. Amino acid sequence: CASSSRAGRDFGYNEQFF.

The chain carries TRBV29-1 and TRBJ2-1; D is undetermined. The CDR3 has 12 residues. Trimming removed 5 bases at V and 7 bases at J, with 12 bases between. In germline, CDR1 is SQVTM, CDR2 ANQGSEA. CDR3 region: CSVFGRRNEQFF. In DNA, the CDR3 is TGCAGCGTTTTTGGCAGGCGTAATGAGCAGTTCTTC.

The J gene is TRBJ2-3, the V gene TRBV19; 11 positions match TRBD2. The junction had 4 bases not matched to a gene; V was cut back by 7 bases and J by 4 bases. This CDR3 has 14 amino acids. CDR1 and CDR2 from the germline V gene are LNHDA and SQIVND (reference sequence). CDR3 bases: TGTGCCAGTATTAGCGGGGGGGCCGCAGATACGCAGTATTTT. Amino acid sequence: CASISGGAADTQYF.

The chain uses TRBV3-1 (or the pseudogene TRBV3-2) and TRBJ2-7; 9 bases map to TRBD1. Germline assignment: CDR1 LGHDT and CDR2 YNNKEL (reference sequence). CDR3 length equals 17 residues. V lost 0 bases and J lost 1; bases outside the gene matches: 7. The CDR3 coding sequence is TGTGCCAGCAGCCAAGATCAATTTGGGACAGGGTCCTACGAGCAGTACTTC. It specifies CASSQDQFGTGSYEQYF.

This chain joins TRBV6-2 or TRBV6-3 and TRBJ2-7; 8 nucleotides agree with TRBD2. The CDR3 consists of 15 residues. After removal of 2 bases from V and 3 bases from J, the junction contained 6 bases not matched to a gene. Germline V gives CDR1 MNHEY, CDR2 SVGEGT. The CDR3 is CASSYIAGLNYEQYF. For the CDR3, the DNA is TGTGCCAGCAGTTACATAGCGGGACTCAACTACGAGCAGTACTTC.